This entry lists 29 T cell receptor beta chains sequenced from one sample in a study of cytomegalovirus exposure and HLA in healthy donors. A multiplex PCR was run with 60 Vbeta primers and 13 Jbeta primers. The repertoire was sequenced with immunoSEQ multiplex PCR; TCRdb's copy has only in-frame clones and lacks some. The sample holds roughly 120,000 clones. The sequenced sample was PBMCs. The source of these receptors is a man aged 35 to 55 in good health and CMV-seronegative.

The rearrangement uses TRBV28 and TRBJ2-7; weak D call: TRBD2 (5 bases). Germline-derived CDR1 and CDR2 are MDHEN and SYDVKM. This CDR3 is built from 13 residues. With 0 bases removed from V and 9 bases from J, the gap between germline ends came to 12 bases. The CDR3 is CASSLWGDEGQYF. The CDR3 DNA is TGTGCCAGCAGTTTATGGGGTGATGAGGGGCAGTACTTC.

The CDR3 DNA is TGTGCCAGCAGTGAAAGCGGGAGCTCCTACAATGAGCAGTTCTTC. Encoded protein: CASSESGSSYNEQFF. The chain recombines TRBV2 with TRBJ2-1; 8 nucleotides align to TRBD2. The CDR3 loop spans 15 amino acids. The junction had 0 bases not matched to a gene; V was cut back by 2 bases and J by 0 bases. Germline V gives CDR1 SNHLY, CDR2 FYNNEI.

This chain links TRBV29-1 with TRBJ2-1; TRBD2 agrees at 7 bases. J gave up 12 bases and V 0 bases, and 5 bases lay outside the gene matches. CDR3 length: 12 residues. Germline V gives CDR1 SQVTM, CDR2 ANQGSEA. The CDR3 here is CSVEEDGRRQFF. The CDR3 nucleotides read TGCAGCGTTGAAGAGGACGGGAGGCGGCAGTTCTTC.

The J gene is TRBJ2-5, the V gene TRBV25-1; 11 nucleotides align to TRBD1. Germline assignment: CDR1 MGHDK and CDR2 SYGVNS. V lost 6 bases and J lost 4; bases outside the gene matches: 4. The CDR3 is 14 residues long. CDR3 nucleotide sequence: TGTGCCAGCAGCGTAGGACAGGGGGCAGAGACCCAGTACTTC. This codes for CASSVGQGAETQYF.

The chain has TRBV5-1 and TRBJ2-7; TRBD1 aligns across 8 bases. The CDR3 length is 15 residues. The V segment lost 4 bases and the J segment 6 bases; nucleotides outside the gene matches: 12. From germline, CDR1 is SGHRS and CDR2 YFSETQ. The CDR3 DNA reads TGCGCCAGCAGCCCAGGACAGGGCTTAGGGGGCGAGCAGTACTTC. Its translation is CASSPGQGLGGEQYF. The full variable domain, completed using reference TRBV5-1 and TRBJ2-7, is KAGVTQTPRYLIKTRGQQVTLSCSPISGHRSVSWYQQTPGQGLQFLFEYFSETQRNKGNFPGRFSGRQFSNSRSEMNVSTLELGDSALYLCASSPGQGLGGEQYFGPGTRLTVT.

The rearrangement uses TRBV5-6 and TRBJ2-1; 10 positions match TRBD2. This CDR3 has 15 residues. Germline loops: CDR1 SGHDT, CDR2 YYEEEE. V gave up 1 base and J gave up 6 bases; unmatched junction bases: 4. The CDR3, as DNA: TGTGCCAGCAGCTTGCGGCTAGCGGGAGCCAATGAGCAGTTCTTC. Its protein is CASSLRLAGANEQFF.

As to this clone: One junction end does not reproduce the germline sequence, and a read error may be involved. The sample carries other DNA sequences with the same CDR3. The rearrangement joins TRBV6-6 to TRBJ1-5; D uncertain. There are 13 residues in the CDR3. The germline V gene encodes CDR1 MNHNY and CDR2 SVGAGI (reference sequence). CDR3 sequence reads: CASSRQGNQPQHF. In nucleotides, the CDR3 is TGCGCCAGCTCGCGCCAGGGCAATCAGCCCCAGCATTTT.

V gene TRBV7-2 combines with J gene TRBJ2-5, with 11 bases identical to TRBD2. The germline CDR1 and CDR2 sequences are SGHTA and FQGNSA. The CDR3 loop spans 15 amino acids. The junction had 3 bases not matched to a gene; V was cut back by 1 base and J by 5 bases. The CDR3 coding sequence is TGTGCCAGCAGCTTAGGACTAGCGGGACTGGAGACCCAGTACTTC. Its protein product is CASSLGLAGLETQYF.

The rearrangement uses TRBV10-3 and TRBJ2-2; weak D call: TRBD2 (6 bases). CDR3 size: 14 residues. Trimming removed 10 bases from V and 1 base from J, with 13 bases in between. CDR1 and CDR2 from the germline V gene are ENHRY and SYGVKD. DNA of the CDR3: TGTGCCACCGCCGGAGGGTGGAACACCGGGGAGCTGTTTTTT. It translates to CATAGGWNTGELFF.

This sequence joins TRBV25-1 and TRBJ2-1, with 9 bases fitting TRBD2. From germline, CDR1 is MGHDK and CDR2 SYGVNS. This CDR3 region has 16 residues. V shed 6 bases and J 8 bases; nucleotides not matched to a gene: 14. CDR3 in DNA: TGTGCCAGCAGGGCCTCCGTAAGCGGGAGGTTCGATGAGCAGTTCTTC. It translates to CASRASVSGRFDEQFF.

The chain has TRBV18 and TRBJ1-1; D not resolved. This CDR3 is 15 amino acids long. The germline V gene has CDR1 KGHSH and CDR2 LQKENI. The V end was cut by 4 bases, the J end by 0 bases, with 12 bases between. In DNA form, the CDR3 reads TGTGCCAGCTCACTCTCACAGAGAGTGAACACTGAAGCTTTCTTT. Translation gives CASSLSQRVNTEAFF.

This chain links TRBV5-1 with TRBJ2-7, with a possible D match to TRBD2 (6 bases). The CDR3 covers 13 residues. V lost 2 bases and J 6 bases, leaving 12 bases between the germline ends. Germline V gene sequence: CDR1 SGHRS, CDR2 YFSETQ. The CDR3 nucleotides are TGCGCCAGCAGCTTTAGTTCTAGCGTCGAGCAGTACTTC. It is translated as CASSFSSSVEQYF.

CDR3 DNA: TGTGCCAGCAGTCTGCTCTCGGGGACTAGCGGGAGTACGCCTCAGTACTTC. Its translation is CASSLLSGTSGSTPQYF. This sequence joins TRBV27 and TRBJ2-5; 14 bases are a match to TRBD2. Per germline, CDR1 MNHEY and CDR2 SMNVEV (reference sequence). The CDR3 extends over 17 amino acids. With V trimmed by 5 bases and J by 11 bases, 16 bases remained unmatched.

J is TRBJ1-5 and V is TRBV18, with 10 positions matching TRBD1. The trim removed 4 bases at V and 2 bases at J, leaving 5 bases unmatched. This CDR3 spans 16 amino acids. The germline V gene encodes CDR1 KGHSH and CDR2 LQKENI. CDR3 sequence reads: CASSLPGTGGNQPQHF. The CDR3 DNA reads TGTGCCAGCTCACTGCCCGGGACAGGGGGCAATCAGCCCCAGCATTTT.

The chain links TRBV7-9 to TRBJ1-1, with TRBD1 matching over 9 bases. The CDR3 runs to 15 residues. V lost 4 bases and J lost 3; bases outside the gene matches: 6. The V gene's germline CDR1 is SEHNR and CDR2 FQNEAQ (reference sequence). The CDR3 DNA sequence: TGTGCCAGCAGCTCGGGGACAGGGTTTGACACTGAAGCTTTCTTT. Its translation is CASSSGTGFDTEAFF.

The rearrangement uses TRBV2 and TRBJ2-3, with 7 bases fitting TRBD2. J lost 4 bases, V lost 6 bases, and 7 bases had no gene match. Germline loops: CDR1 SNHLY, CDR2 FYNNEI. This CDR3 is 14 amino acids long. The CDR3 DNA is TGTGCCAGCAGGGGCGGGGAGGGGTCAGATACGCAGTATTTT. This codes for CASRGGEGSDTQYF.

The rearrangement joins TRBV5-1 to TRBJ1-1, with a tentative D call TRBD1 (5 bases). Germline V gives CDR1 SGHRS, CDR2 YFSETQ. Deletions cut 2 bases from V and 0 bases from J, with 11 bases between. This CDR3 region has 15 residues. The CDR3 protein is CASSLLTVMNTEAFF. Here the CDR3 DNA reads TGCGCCAGCAGCTTATTGACAGTGATGAACACTGAAGCTTTCTTT.

The chain has TRBV6-1 and TRBJ2-7; tentative D call: TRBD2 (6 bases). Germline loops: CDR1 MNHNS, CDR2 SASEGT. V gave up 8 bases and J gave up 7 bases, with 24 bases separating them. The CDR3 consists of 15 residues. CDR3 coding DNA: TGTGCCAGCGAGAAAGACCGGGGGTTGTCGTGGGAGCAGTACTTC. Residues: CASEKDRGLSWEQYF.

The rearrangement links TRBV7-4 to TRBJ2-7, with D perhaps matching TRBD1 (6 bases). Looked up from germline, CDR1 is SGHVT and CDR2 is SQSDAQ. The CDR3 loop spans 16 amino acids. The germline V and J ends were trimmed by 5 bases and 2 bases, with 19 bases remaining between them. The CDR3 DNA reads as TGTGCCAGCAGCCCCCAACTGGGGGCAGGGGCCTACGAGCAGTACTTC. It is translated as CASSPQLGAGAYEQYF.

The gene calls are TRBV13 and TRBJ2-7; D is uncertain. V lost 0 bases and J 0 bases, leaving 6 bases between the germline ends. The CDR3 spans 14 residues. CDR1 and CDR2 (germline): PRHDT, FYEKMQ (reference sequence). The CDR3 here is CASSLGTSSYEQYF. In nucleotides, the CDR3 is TGTGCCAGCAGCTTAGGGACTTCCTCCTACGAGCAGTACTTC.

This chain uses TRBV5-1 with TRBJ1-2; the match to TRBD1 covers 7 bases. CDR3 length: 15 amino acids. The V gene's germline CDR1 is SGHRS and CDR2 YFSETQ. V lost 0 bases, J lost 2 bases, and 4 bases stayed unmatched. This CDR3 is CASSLEGAGNYGYTF. CDR3 in DNA: TGCGCCAGCAGCTTGGAGGGGGCTGGGAACTATGGCTACACCTTC.

This rearrangement joins TRBV19 to TRBJ2-1; 14 bases are shared with TRBD2. This CDR3 has 18 amino acids. Germline values: CDR1 LNHDA, CDR2 SQIVND (reference sequence). Trimming took 5 bases from V and 0 from J; bases not matched to a gene: 6. As DNA, the CDR3 is TGTGCCAGTAGTGTGGGACTAGCGGGAGTCCGCTCCTACAATGAGCAGTTCTTC. This translates into CASSVGLAGVRSYNEQFF.

This chain links TRBV5-4 with TRBJ1-1, with 11 bases fitting TRBD1. Germline V gene data show CDR1 as SGHNT and CDR2 as YYREEE (reference sequence). This CDR3 spans 16 amino acids. V shed 0 bases, J shed 6 bases, and the junction held 7 bases outside the gene matches. In nucleotides, the CDR3 is TGTGCCAGCAGCTTGGCGGACAGGGGGCCTACGGCTGAAGCTTTCTTT. This gives the protein CASSLADRGPTAEAFF.

Here the CDR3 reads CASSERSLAYEQYF. The CDR3 DNA is TGTGCCAGCAGTGAGCGGAGCCTAGCCTACGAGCAGTACTTC. J is TRBJ2-7 and V is TRBV2; D ambiguous. CDR1 SNHLY and CDR2 FYNNEI come from the germline V gene. Trimming cost V 3 bases and J 2 bases, with 11 bases left between them. The CDR3 totals 14 residues.

The chain joins TRBV7-9 to TRBJ2-5; 9 positions match TRBD2. This CDR3 comprises 17 residues. Germline CDR1 is SEHNR and CDR2 is FQNEAQ (reference sequence). The V gene end was trimmed by 1 base and the J gene end by 3 bases; junction bases not matched to a gene: 9. CDR3 DNA: TGTGCCAGCAGCTTAGGTGTCGGCGGGAGGGCCGAAGAGACCCAGTACTTC. It is translated as CASSLGVGGRAEETQYF. Full variable domain (missing parts from reference TRBV7-9 and TRBJ2-5): DTGVSQNPRHKITKRGQNVTFRCDPISEHNRLYWYRQTLGQGPEFLTYFQNEAQLEKSRLLSDRFSAERPKGSFSTLEIQRTEQGDSAMYLCASSLGVGGRAEETQYFGPGTRLLVL.

The chain couples TRBV5-1 to TRBJ1-1; 10 nucleotides agree with TRBD1. This CDR3 contains 19 residues. The germline V gene has CDR1 SGHRS and CDR2 YFSETQ. J lost 6 bases, V lost 4 bases, and 21 bases had no gene match. The CDR3 coding sequence is TGCGCCAGCAGCACCTATACAACCTCGGGACAGGGGAAGATACCTGAAGCTTTCTTT. This codes for CASSTYTTSGQGKIPEAFF.

The chain couples TRBV11-3 to TRBJ1-1; no definite D call. CDR3 size: 15 residues. Germline assignment: CDR1 SGHNT and CDR2 YENEEA. Trimming stripped 2 bases from V and 9 bases from J, with 19 bases between. The CDR3 DNA sequence: TGTGCCAGCAGCTTAAGTTTTACCGCGGTTATTAAAGCTTTCTTT. It translates to CASSLSFTAVIKAFF.

This rearrangement joins TRBV6-5 to TRBJ1-2; TRBD1 might be the D (6 bases). Germline V gene lookup returns CDR1 MNHEY and CDR2 SVGAGI. The CDR3 is 15 amino acids. V lost 8 bases and J 8 bases, leaving 24 bases between the germline ends. The CDR3 sequence is CASGDPTRGAQGYTF. DNA for the CDR3: TGTGCCAGCGGGGACCCGACGCGGGGGGCGCAGGGCTACACCTTC.

The chain links TRBV11-2 to TRBJ1-2; D unresolved. The germline V gene encodes CDR1 SGHAT and CDR2 FQNNGV. The length of the CDR3 is 14 residues. Trimming took 8 bases from V and 4 from J, leaving 17 bases between them. The DNA of the CDR3 is TGTGCCAGCCAAAGCCCGGGGTTACGCTATGGCTACACCTTC. Translating gives CASQSPGLRYGYTF.